A selection of T cell receptor beta chains follows, all from one sample in a study of T-cell memory formation after mild COVID-19. Each CDR3 protein is one row after TCRdb ran MiXCR on the 5' RACE reads. The data show over 350,000 distinct CDR3 sequences, approximately 24% seen once. Input material: PBMCs or a T cell subset sorted from them (not recorded which). The origin of the receptors is an adult woman who had mild COVID-19 (a few samples of this study predate the infection). Cell type and time point are not known. Both conserved end residues are part of each CDR3. The order of the fields is CDR3 DNA, CDR3 protein, D gene, clone size, J gene, V gene. A D gene is named only where the DNA matches it firmly. Clone size, where shown, is once, few, many, or a class for clones that have expanded.

CDR3nt: TGTGCCACCAGTGCCATCGGGGGGACCCAGTACTTC; CDR3aa: CATSAIGGTQYF; d_gene: .; abundance: few; j_gene: TRBJ2-5; v_gene: TRBV24-1
CDR3nt: TGTGCCAGCAGCTTCGAGGGACCACGCCATACGCAGTATTTT; CDR3aa: CASSFEGPRHTQYF; d_gene: .; abundance: few; j_gene: TRBJ2-3; v_gene: TRBV7-6
CDR3nt: TGTGCCAGCAGCCAAGGCGCAGGGCAGTACTTC; CDR3aa: CASSQGAGQYF; d_gene: .; abundance: .; j_gene: TRBJ2-7; v_gene: TRBV14
CDR3nt: TGTGCCACCAGCAGAGGCCCTCCGGACGGGAACACCGGGGAGCTGTTTTTT; CDR3aa: CATSRGPPDGNTGELFF; d_gene: .; abundance: .; j_gene: TRBJ2-2; v_gene: TRBV15
CDR3nt: TGTGCCAGCAGCTTAGCTCCGGGACACCGGACGGTTCCGGTGGCCTACGAGCAGTACTTC; CDR3aa: CASSLAPGHRTVPVAYEQYF; d_gene: .; abundance: many; j_gene: TRBJ2-7; v_gene: TRBV7-8
CDR3nt: TGTGCCATCAGTGAGACAGTTGGACCCCTCCACTTT; CDR3aa: CAISETVGPLHF; d_gene: .; abundance: .; j_gene: TRBJ1-6; v_gene: TRBV10-3
CDR3nt: TGCAGTGCTAGAAAGCCCGGGGGGCGCGGAGATACGCAGTATTTT; CDR3aa: CSARKPGGRGDTQYF; d_gene: .; abundance: few; j_gene: TRBJ2-3; v_gene: TRBV20-1
CDR3nt: TGTGCCAGCAGCGTGGGGGACAGACCGGCTGGGGCCAACGTCCTGACTTTC; CDR3aa: CASSVGDRPAGANVLTF; d_gene: TRBD1; abundance: .; j_gene: TRBJ2-6; v_gene: TRBV9
CDR3nt: TGTGCCAGTAGTATGAGGGCAGCGAACACCGGGGAGCTGTTTTTT; CDR3aa: CASSMRAANTGELFF; d_gene: .; abundance: once; j_gene: TRBJ2-2; v_gene: TRBV19
CDR3nt: TGTGCCAGCAGCTTCGAATACACTAACACCGGGGAGCTGTTTTTT; CDR3aa: CASSFEYTNTGELFF; d_gene: .; abundance: few; j_gene: TRBJ2-2; v_gene: TRBV11-3
CDR3nt: TGTGCCAGCAGCAAACAGGACAGGGCCTACGAGCAGTACTTC; CDR3aa: CASSKQDRAYEQYF; d_gene: TRBD1; abundance: .; j_gene: TRBJ2-7; v_gene: TRBV9
CDR3nt: TGTGCCAGCAGCTTAGGTTTCGGGGAGCTGTTTTTT; CDR3aa: CASSLGFGELFF; d_gene: .; abundance: .; j_gene: TRBJ2-2; v_gene: TRBV11-2
CDR3nt: TGCGCCAGCAGCCAAGATAGCAGGGAGAACACTGAAGCTTTCTTT; CDR3aa: CASSQDSRENTEAFF; d_gene: .; abundance: few; j_gene: TRBJ1-1; v_gene: TRBV4-1
CDR3nt: TGTGCCAGCAGCCCCACGACTAGCGGGGTCGCCGGGGAGCTGTTTTTT; CDR3aa: CASSPTTSGVAGELFF; d_gene: TRBD2; abundance: .; j_gene: TRBJ2-2; v_gene: TRBV4-2
CDR3nt: TGTGCCAGCATTGGCAGCGGGGGGGTACAAATCCAAGAGACCCAGTACTTC; CDR3aa: CASIGSGGVQIQETQYF; d_gene: TRBD2; abundance: few; j_gene: TRBJ2-5; v_gene: TRBV3-1
CDR3nt: TGTGCCAGCAGCTCCCAAAGGGGGGGTAATTCACCCCTCCACTTT; CDR3aa: CASSSQRGGNSPLHF; d_gene: .; abundance: .; j_gene: TRBJ1-6; v_gene: TRBV11-2
CDR3nt: TGTGCCAGCAGCTTGGGACTAGCGGGAGGCTACGACACCGGGGAGCTGTTTTTT; CDR3aa: CASSLGLAGGYDTGELFF; d_gene: TRBD2; abundance: few; j_gene: TRBJ2-2; v_gene: TRBV7-6
CDR3nt: TGTGCCAGCAGTTTAGGCGGGGCGAGGTCTAACTATGGCTACACCTTC; CDR3aa: CASSLGGARSNYGYTF; d_gene: .; abundance: few; j_gene: TRBJ1-2; v_gene: TRBV12-3/TRBV12-4
CDR3nt: TGTGCCAGCAGCGACGGACAGGGCGGAGGCTACACCTTC; CDR3aa: CASSDGQGGGYTF; d_gene: TRBD1; abundance: .; j_gene: TRBJ1-2; v_gene: TRBV7-3
CDR3nt: TGTGCCAGCAAGCGTTCGGGGGGGCCCCAAGAGACCCAGTACTTC; CDR3aa: CASKRSGGPQETQYF; d_gene: TRBD2; abundance: .; j_gene: TRBJ2-5; v_gene: TRBV2
CDR3nt: TGTGCCAGCAGCCAATGGGGCAGGACAGGGAGTACTGAAGCTTTCTTT; CDR3aa: CASSQWGRTGSTEAFF; d_gene: TRBD1; abundance: .; j_gene: TRBJ1-1; v_gene: TRBV3-1
CDR3nt: TGCGCCAGCAGCGTTGGGGGGTTATGGGCCCGGGAAGACTACGAGCAGTACTTC; CDR3aa: CASSVGGLWAREDYEQYF; d_gene: .; abundance: few; j_gene: TRBJ2-7; v_gene: TRBV5-1
CDR3nt: TGTGCCAGTAGTATAGGGGGATGGGGCACTGAAGCTTTCTTT; CDR3aa: CASSIGGWGTEAFF; d_gene: .; abundance: .; j_gene: TRBJ1-1; v_gene: TRBV19
CDR3nt: TGTGCCAGCAGCGTGGAGGTAGCAAACAATGAGCAGTTCTTC; CDR3aa: CASSVEVANNEQFF; d_gene: .; abundance: few; j_gene: TRBJ2-1; v_gene: TRBV9
CDR3nt: TGTGCCAGCAGCCAGCGTTGGACTAGCGGCACCGGGGAGCTGTTTTTT; CDR3aa: CASSQRWTSGTGELFF; d_gene: TRBD2; abundance: few; j_gene: TRBJ2-2; v_gene: TRBV5-4
CDR3nt: TGTGCCAGCAGCTCCGTAGCGGGATCCTACAATGAGCAGTTCTTC; CDR3aa: CASSSVAGSYNEQFF; d_gene: TRBD2; abundance: .; j_gene: TRBJ2-1; v_gene: TRBV7-9
CDR3nt: TGTGCCAGCAGCTTTTCAGGGGGGCGAAGTTCCTACGAGCAGTACTTC; CDR3aa: CASSFSGGRSSYEQYF; d_gene: .; abundance: .; j_gene: TRBJ2-7; v_gene: TRBV11-2
CDR3nt: TGCAGTGCTAGAGAGCTAGGGATGGATGAGCAGTTCTTC; CDR3aa: CSARELGMDEQFF; d_gene: .; abundance: few; j_gene: TRBJ2-1; v_gene: TRBV20-1
CDR3nt: TGTGCCACCTCGGGACTAGCGGGGAATGAGCAGTTCTTC; CDR3aa: CATSGLAGNEQFF; d_gene: TRBD2; abundance: .; j_gene: TRBJ2-1; v_gene: TRBV24-1
CDR3nt: TGTGCCAGCAGCCCCCTGGGGGGGGGGCCTTGGGATACGCAGTATTTT; CDR3aa: CASSPLGGGPWDTQYF; d_gene: .; abundance: .; j_gene: TRBJ2-3; v_gene: TRBV7-2
CDR3nt: TGCAGCGTTGTGGCGGCGAACACTGAAGCTTTCTTT; CDR3aa: CSVVAANTEAFF; d_gene: .; abundance: few; j_gene: TRBJ1-1; v_gene: TRBV29-1
CDR3nt: TGTGCCAGCAGCCCTTCGGGGGCGGGCGGCTACACCTTC; CDR3aa: CASSPSGAGGYTF; d_gene: .; abundance: few; j_gene: TRBJ1-2; v_gene: TRBV12-3/TRBV12-4
CDR3nt: TGTGCCAGCAGCGGGACAGTCTCTAGCACAGATACGCAGTATTTT; CDR3aa: CASSGTVSSTDTQYF; d_gene: TRBD1; abundance: few; j_gene: TRBJ2-3; v_gene: TRBV12-3/TRBV12-4
CDR3nt: TGTGCCAGCAGTGTTTGGACAGGGGGCGATGGCTACACCTTC; CDR3aa: CASSVWTGGDGYTF; d_gene: TRBD1; abundance: .; j_gene: TRBJ1-2; v_gene: TRBV25-1
CDR3nt: TGTGCCAGCAGCCAAGGGGACCAGGGGCCCCAGCATTTT; CDR3aa: CASSQGDQGPQHF; d_gene: .; abundance: few; j_gene: TRBJ1-5; v_gene: TRBV3-1
CDR3nt: TGTGCCAGCAACTTATCGGGTTATGAGCAGTTCTTC; CDR3aa: CASNLSGYEQFF; d_gene: .; abundance: few; j_gene: TRBJ2-1; v_gene: TRBV2
CDR3nt: TGTGCCAGCAGTTCCCGGGGGACTAACTATGGCTACACCTTC; CDR3aa: CASSSRGTNYGYTF; d_gene: .; abundance: .; j_gene: TRBJ1-2; v_gene: TRBV12-3/TRBV12-4
CDR3nt: TGTGCCAGCAGTTGGACTCCTCTTTCAGATACGCAGTATTTT; CDR3aa: CASSWTPLSDTQYF; d_gene: .; abundance: .; j_gene: TRBJ2-3; v_gene: TRBV2
CDR3nt: TGTGCCACCAGCCGACTAGCGGGAGATGGCACCGGGGAGCTGTTTTTT; CDR3aa: CATSRLAGDGTGELFF; d_gene: TRBD2; abundance: .; j_gene: TRBJ2-2; v_gene: TRBV24-1
CDR3nt: TGTGCCAGCAGTTGGGACGGCCTTTGGGGCTACACCTTC; CDR3aa: CASSWDGLWGYTF; d_gene: .; abundance: .; j_gene: TRBJ1-2; v_gene: TRBV12-3/TRBV12-4
CDR3nt: TGCGCCAGCAGCCTCGGACAGGGGTGGAACGAGCAGTACTTC; CDR3aa: CASSLGQGWNEQYF; d_gene: TRBD1; abundance: few; j_gene: TRBJ2-7; v_gene: TRBV4-1
CDR3nt: TGTGCCAGCAGTTACTCGGGACAGGGACCCGGCTACACCTTC; CDR3aa: CASSYSGQGPGYTF; d_gene: TRBD1; abundance: few; j_gene: TRBJ1-2; v_gene: TRBV6-6